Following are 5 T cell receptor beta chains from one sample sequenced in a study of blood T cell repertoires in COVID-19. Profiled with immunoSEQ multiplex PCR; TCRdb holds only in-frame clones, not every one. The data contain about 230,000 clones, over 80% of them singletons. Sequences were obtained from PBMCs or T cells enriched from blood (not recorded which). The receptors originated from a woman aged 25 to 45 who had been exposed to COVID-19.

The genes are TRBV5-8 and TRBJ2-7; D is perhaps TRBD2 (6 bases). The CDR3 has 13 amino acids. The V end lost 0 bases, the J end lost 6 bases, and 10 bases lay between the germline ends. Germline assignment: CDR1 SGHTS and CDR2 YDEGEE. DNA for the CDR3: TGTGCCAGCAGCTTGGCCGGGGGAGCCGAGCAGTACTTC. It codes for CASSLAGGAEQYF.

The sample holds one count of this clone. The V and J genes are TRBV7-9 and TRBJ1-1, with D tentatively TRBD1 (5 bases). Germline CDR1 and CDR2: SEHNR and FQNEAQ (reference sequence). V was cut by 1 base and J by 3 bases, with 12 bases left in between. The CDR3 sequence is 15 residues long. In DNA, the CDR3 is TGTGCCAGCAGCTTAGGCCTCCGGGACTACACTGAAGCTTTCTTT. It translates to CASSLGLRDYTEAFF. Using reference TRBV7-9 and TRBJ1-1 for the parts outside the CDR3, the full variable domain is DTGVSQNPRHKITKRGQNVTFRCDPISEHNRLYWYRQTLGQGPEFLTYFQNEAQLEKSRLLSDRFSAERPKGSFSTLEIQRTEQGDSAMYLCASSLGLRDYTEAFFGQGTRLTVV.

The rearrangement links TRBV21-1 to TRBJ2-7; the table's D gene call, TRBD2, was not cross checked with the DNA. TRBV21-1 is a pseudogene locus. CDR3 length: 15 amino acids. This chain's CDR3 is CASSTGLEVEGEQYF. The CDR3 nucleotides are TGTGCCAGCAGCACGGGACTAGAAGTAGAAGGCGAGCAGTACTTC.

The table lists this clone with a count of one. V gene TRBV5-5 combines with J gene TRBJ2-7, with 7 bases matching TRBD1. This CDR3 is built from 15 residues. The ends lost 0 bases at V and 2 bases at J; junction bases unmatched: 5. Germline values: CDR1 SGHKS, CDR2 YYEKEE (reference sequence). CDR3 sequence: CASSLVVGQPYEQYF. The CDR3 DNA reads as TGTGCCAGCAGCTTGGTAGTGGGACAGCCCTACGAGCAGTACTTC.

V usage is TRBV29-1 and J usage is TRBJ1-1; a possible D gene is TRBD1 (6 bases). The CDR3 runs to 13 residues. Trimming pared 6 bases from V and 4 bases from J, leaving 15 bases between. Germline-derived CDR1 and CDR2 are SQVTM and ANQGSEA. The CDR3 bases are TGCAGCGTCAGCAGGGGACGAAGCACTGAAGCTTTCTTT. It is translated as CSVSRGRSTEAFF.